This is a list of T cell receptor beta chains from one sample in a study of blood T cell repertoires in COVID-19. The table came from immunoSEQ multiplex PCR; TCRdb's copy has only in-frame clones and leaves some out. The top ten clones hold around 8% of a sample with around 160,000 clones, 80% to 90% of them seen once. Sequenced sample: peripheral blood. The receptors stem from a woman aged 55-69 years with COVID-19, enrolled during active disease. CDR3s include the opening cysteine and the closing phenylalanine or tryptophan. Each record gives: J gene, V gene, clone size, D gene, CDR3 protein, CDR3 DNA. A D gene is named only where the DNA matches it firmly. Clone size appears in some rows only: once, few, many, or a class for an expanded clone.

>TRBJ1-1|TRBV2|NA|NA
CASRNSGGTEAFF
TGTGCCAGCAGGAATTCAGGAGGCACTGAAGCTTTCTTT
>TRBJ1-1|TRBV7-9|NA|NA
CASSEGNTEAFF
TGTGCCAGCTCAGAGGGGAACACTGAAGCTTTCTTT
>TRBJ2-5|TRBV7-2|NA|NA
CASSLWRVNQETQYF
TGTGCCAGCAGCTTATGGAGGGTTAATCAAGAGACCCAGTACTTC
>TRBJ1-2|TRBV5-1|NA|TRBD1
CASSLAIPGQADHQGYTF
TGCGCCAGCAGCTTGGCCATACCGGGACAGGCGGACCATCAGGGCTACACCTTC
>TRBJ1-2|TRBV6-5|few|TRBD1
CATRQGDYGYTF
TGTGCCACCCGACAGGGTGACTATGGCTACACCTTC
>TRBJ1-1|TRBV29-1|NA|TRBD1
CSVEKDRATEAFF
TGCAGCGTTGAGAAGGACAGGGCCACTGAAGCTTTCTTT
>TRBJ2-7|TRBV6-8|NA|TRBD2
CASSYGTSGGSPIYEQYF
TGTGCCAGCAGTTACGGGACTAGCGGGGGGTCTCCCATATACGAGCAGTACTTC
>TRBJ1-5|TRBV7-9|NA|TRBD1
CASSRQGENQPQHF
TGTGCCAGCAGCCGACAGGGGGAAAATCAGCCCCAGCATTTT
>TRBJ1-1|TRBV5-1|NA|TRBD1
CASRYPEKGARGMNTEAFF
TGCGCCAGCAGGTACCCCGAAAAGGGGGCCAGAGGAATGAACACTGAAGCTTTCTTT
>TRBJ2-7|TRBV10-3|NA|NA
CAIRDDSEVRSYEQYF
TGTGCCATCAGAGACGACAGTGAGGTCCGGTCCTACGAGCAGTACTTC
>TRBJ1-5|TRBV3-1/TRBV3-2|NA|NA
CASSQDGGPQPQHF
TGTGCCAGCAGCCAAGACGGAGGGCCTCAGCCCCAGCATTTT
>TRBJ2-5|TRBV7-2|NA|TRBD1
CASSPSGQGRLETQYF
TGTGCCAGCAGCCCCAGTGGACAGGGAAGATTGGAGACCCAGTACTTC
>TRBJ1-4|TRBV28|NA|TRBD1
CASSRQGASNEKLFF
TGTGCCAGCAGTCGTCAGGGGGCCTCTAATGAAAAACTGTTTTTT
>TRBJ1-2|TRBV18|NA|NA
CASSPPRGPLGYGYTF
TGTGCCAGCTCACCACCGCGAGGGCCGCTTGGCTATGGCTACACCTTC
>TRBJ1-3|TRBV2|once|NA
CASSEFRGEWSSGNTIYF
TGTGCCAGCAGTGAATTTCGGGGGGAGTGGAGCTCTGGAAACACCATATATTTT
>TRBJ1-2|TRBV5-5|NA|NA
CASSILQGRDGYTF
TGTGCCAGCAGCATACTACAGGGAAGGGATGGCTACACCTTC
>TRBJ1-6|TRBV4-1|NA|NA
CASSQDLRESSSYNSPLHF
TGCGCCAGCAGCCAAGATTTGAGGGAGTCAAGCTCCTATAATTCACCCCTCCACTTT
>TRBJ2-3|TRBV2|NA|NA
CASSATPRDEDTQYF
TGTGCCAGCAGTGCGACTCCCCGAGATGAGGATACGCAGTATTTT
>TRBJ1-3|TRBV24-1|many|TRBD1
CATSDSTGDSGNTIYF
TGTGCCACCAGTGATTCGACAGGGGACTCTGGAAACACCATATATTTT
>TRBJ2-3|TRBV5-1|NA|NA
CASSLVPGDTQYF
TGCGCCAGCAGCTTGGTCCCGGGAGATACGCAGTATTTT
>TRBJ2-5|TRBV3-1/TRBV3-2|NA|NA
CASRLAMTQYF
TGTGCCAGCAGACTTGCCATGACCCAGTACTTC
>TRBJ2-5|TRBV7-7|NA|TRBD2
CASSLNLAGAEETQYF
TGTGCCAGCAGCTTAAACCTAGCGGGGGCTGAAGAGACCCAGTACTTC
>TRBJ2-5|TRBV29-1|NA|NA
CSVDGHLRETQYF
TGCAGCGTAGATGGACACCTGCGGGAGACCCAGTACTTC
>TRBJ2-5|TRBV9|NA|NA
CASSRPGEETQYF
TGTGCCAGCAGCCGGCCGGGGGAAGAGACCCAGTACTTC
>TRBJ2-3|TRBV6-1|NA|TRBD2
CASSDSWASGGSTDTQYF
TGTGCCAGCAGTGATAGTTGGGCTAGCGGGGGAAGCACAGATACGCAGTATTTT
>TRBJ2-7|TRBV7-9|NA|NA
CASSLPQGNSYEQYF
TGTGCCAGCAGCTTACCCCAGGGGAACTCCTACGAGCAGTACTTC
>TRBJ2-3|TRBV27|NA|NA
CASSYSQQGTDTQYF
TGTGCCAGCAGTTATTCACAACAGGGCACAGATACGCAGTATTTT
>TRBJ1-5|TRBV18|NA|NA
CASSPRRAGGQPQHF
TGTGCCAGCTCACCACGCAGGGCCGGAGGGCAGCCCCAGCATTTT
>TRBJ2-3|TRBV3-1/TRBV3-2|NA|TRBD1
CASSSQGISTDTQYF
TGTGCCAGCAGCTCACAGGGGATCAGCACAGATACGCAGTATTTT
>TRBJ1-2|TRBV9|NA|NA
CASSVGQGGYGYTF
TGTGCCAGCAGCGTAGGCCAGGGTGGCTATGGCTACACCTTC
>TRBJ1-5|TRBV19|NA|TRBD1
CASSMGQGMDGNQPQHF
TGTGCCAGTAGTATGGGACAGGGGATGGATGGCAATCAGCCCCAGCATTTT
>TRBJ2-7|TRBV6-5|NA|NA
CASSYGRVGSYEQYF
TGTGCCAGCAGTTACGGCAGGGTGGGCTCCTACGAGCAGTACTTC
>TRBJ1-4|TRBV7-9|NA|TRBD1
CASSPRDRSINEKLFF
TGTGCCAGCAGCCCCCGGGACAGGTCCATTAATGAAAAACTGTTTTTT
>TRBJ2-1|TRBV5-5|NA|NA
CASSLGLLPHEQFF
TGTGCCAGCAGCTTGGGACTCCTCCCCCATGAGCAGTTCTTC
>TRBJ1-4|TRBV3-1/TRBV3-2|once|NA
CASSQDLRQANEKLFF
TGTGCCAGCAGCCAAGATCTGAGACAGGCTAATGAAAAACTGTTTTTT
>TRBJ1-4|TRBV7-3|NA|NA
CASSLSPGGGEKLFF
TGTGCCAGCAGCTTAAGTCCGGGGGGTGGTGAAAAACTGTTTTTT
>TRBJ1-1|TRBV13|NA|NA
CASSLRTEAFF
TGTGCCAGCAGCTTAAGAACAGAAGCTTTCTTT
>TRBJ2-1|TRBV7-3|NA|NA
CASSGPGNIPYNEQFF
TGTGCCAGCAGCGGACCGGGAAACATCCCCTACAATGAGCAGTTCTTC
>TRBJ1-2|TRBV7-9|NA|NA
CASSPSWQGIGGYTF
TGTGCCAGCAGCCCCTCGTGGCAGGGAATAGGTGGCTACACCTTC
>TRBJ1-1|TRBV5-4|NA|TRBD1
CASSLAGRDSEAFF
TGTGCCAGCAGCTTGGCCGGAAGGGACAGTGAAGCTTTCTTT
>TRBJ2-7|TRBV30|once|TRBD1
CAWDGGQSYEQYF
TGTGCCTGGGATGGGGGACAGTCCTACGAGCAGTACTTC